This entry describes one TCR beta chain. What it binds is unknown. This sample is part of a study of CD8 T cells in ankylosing spondylitis. This CDR3 comprises 14 residues. Trimming shortened V by 2 bases and J by 4 bases, and 9 bases separated the two germline ends. Germline CDR1 reads MNHEY; CDR2 reads SVGAGI. MiXCR, applied by TCRdb to the 5' RACE reads, yields one record per CDR3 protein. The sample yields some 840,000 distinct CDR3 sequences, about 12% seen once. Whole-study findings and limits: Seemingly characteristic of ankylosing spondylitis blood was a TCR beta motif consisting of 7 or 8 highly homologous variants.

The chain combines TRBV6-5 with TRBJ1-3; TRBD1 might be the D (6 bases). The TCR sequence derives from a male donor with ankylosing spondylitis. Sequences were obtained from blood, either unsorted or a sorted T cell fraction (not recorded which). CDR3 DNA sequence: TGTGCCAGCAGTTACCAGGGGAGAGGAAACACCATATATTTT. This sequence encodes CASSYQGRGNTIYF.